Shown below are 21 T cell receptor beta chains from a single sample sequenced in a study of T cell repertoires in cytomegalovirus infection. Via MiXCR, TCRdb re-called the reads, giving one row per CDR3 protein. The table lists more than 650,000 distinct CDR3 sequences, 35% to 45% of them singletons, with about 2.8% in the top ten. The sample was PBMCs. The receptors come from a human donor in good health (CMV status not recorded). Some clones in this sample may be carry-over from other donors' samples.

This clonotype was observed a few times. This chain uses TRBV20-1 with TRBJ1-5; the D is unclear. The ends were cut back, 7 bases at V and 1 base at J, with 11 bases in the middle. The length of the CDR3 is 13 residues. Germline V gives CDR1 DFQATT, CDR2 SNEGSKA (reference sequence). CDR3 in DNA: TGCAGTGTTCGGACGGGGAGCAATCAGCCCCAGCATTTT. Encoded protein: CSVRTGSNQPQHF.

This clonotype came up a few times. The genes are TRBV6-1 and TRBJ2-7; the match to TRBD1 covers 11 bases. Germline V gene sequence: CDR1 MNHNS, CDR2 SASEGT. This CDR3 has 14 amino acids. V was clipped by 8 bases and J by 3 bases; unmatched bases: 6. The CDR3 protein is CASWGQGGHYEQYF. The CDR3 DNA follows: TGTGCCAGCTGGGGACAGGGGGGGCACTACGAGCAGTACTTC.

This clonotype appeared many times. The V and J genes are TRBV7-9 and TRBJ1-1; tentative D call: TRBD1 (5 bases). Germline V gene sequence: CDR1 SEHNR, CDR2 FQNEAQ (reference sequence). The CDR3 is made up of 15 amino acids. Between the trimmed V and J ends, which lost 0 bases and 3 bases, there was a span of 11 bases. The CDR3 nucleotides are TGTGCCAGCAGCTTAGCGGCGGGGGGGGACACTGAAGCTTTCTTT. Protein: CASSLAAGGDTEAFF.

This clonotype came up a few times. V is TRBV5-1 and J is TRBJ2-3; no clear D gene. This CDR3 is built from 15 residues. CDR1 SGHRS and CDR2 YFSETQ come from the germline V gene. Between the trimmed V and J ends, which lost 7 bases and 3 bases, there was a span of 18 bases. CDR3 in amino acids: CASGPTGSATDTQYF. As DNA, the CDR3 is TGCGCCAGCGGTCCTACTGGGTCCGCGACAGATACGCAGTATTTT.

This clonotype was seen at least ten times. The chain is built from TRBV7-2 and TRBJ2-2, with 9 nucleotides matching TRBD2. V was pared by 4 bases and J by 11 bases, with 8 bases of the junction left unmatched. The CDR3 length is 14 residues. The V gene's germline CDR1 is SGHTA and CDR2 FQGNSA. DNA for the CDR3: TGTGCCAGCAGCTCGAAGCGGGGGGAAGGAGAGCTGTTTTTT. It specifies CASSSKRGEGELFF.

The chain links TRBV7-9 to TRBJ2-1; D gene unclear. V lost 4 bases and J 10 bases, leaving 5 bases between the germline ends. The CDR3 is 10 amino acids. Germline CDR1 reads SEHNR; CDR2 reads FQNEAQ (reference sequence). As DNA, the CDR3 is TGTGCCAGCAGCTACCGGGAGCAGTTCTTC. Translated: CASSYREQFF.

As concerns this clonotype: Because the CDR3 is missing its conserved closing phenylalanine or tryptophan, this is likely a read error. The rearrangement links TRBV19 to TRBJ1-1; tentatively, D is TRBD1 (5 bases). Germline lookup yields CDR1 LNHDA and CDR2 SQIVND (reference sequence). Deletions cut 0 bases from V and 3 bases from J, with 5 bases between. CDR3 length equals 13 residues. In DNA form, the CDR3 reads TGTGCCAGTAGTATAGACAGGGACACTGAAGCTTTCTTA. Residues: CASSIDRDTEAFL.

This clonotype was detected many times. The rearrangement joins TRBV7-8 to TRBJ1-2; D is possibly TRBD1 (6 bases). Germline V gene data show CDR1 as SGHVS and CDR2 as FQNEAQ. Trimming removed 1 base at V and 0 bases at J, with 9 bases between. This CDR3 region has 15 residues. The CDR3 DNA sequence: TGTGCCAGCAGCTTAGTGCCAGGGGCTAACTATGGCTACACCTTC. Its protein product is CASSLVPGANYGYTF.

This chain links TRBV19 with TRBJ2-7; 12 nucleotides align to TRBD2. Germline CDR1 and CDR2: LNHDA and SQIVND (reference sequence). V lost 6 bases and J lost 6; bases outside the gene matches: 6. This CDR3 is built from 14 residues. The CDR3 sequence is CASRRLAGEFEQYF. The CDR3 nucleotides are TGTGCCAGTAGAAGACTAGCGGGAGAGTTCGAGCAGTACTTC.

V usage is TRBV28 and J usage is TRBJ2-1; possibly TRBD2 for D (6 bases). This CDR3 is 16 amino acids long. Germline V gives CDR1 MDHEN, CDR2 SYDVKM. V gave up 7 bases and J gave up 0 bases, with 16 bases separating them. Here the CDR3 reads CASTPGGLSSYNEQFF. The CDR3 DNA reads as TGTGCCAGCACTCCAGGTGGACTAAGCTCCTACAATGAGCAGTTCTTC.

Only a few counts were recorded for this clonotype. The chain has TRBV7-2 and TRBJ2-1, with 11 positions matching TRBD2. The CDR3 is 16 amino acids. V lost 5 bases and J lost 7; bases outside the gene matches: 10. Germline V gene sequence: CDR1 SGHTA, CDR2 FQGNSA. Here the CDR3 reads CASSAHPSGRLNEQFF. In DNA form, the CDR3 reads TGTGCCAGCAGCGCCCATCCTAGCGGGAGGTTAAATGAGCAGTTCTTC.

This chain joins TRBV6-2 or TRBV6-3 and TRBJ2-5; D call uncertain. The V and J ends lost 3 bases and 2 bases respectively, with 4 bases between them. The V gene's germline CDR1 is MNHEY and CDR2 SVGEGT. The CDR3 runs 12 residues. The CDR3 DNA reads TGTGCCAGCAGTTATCCGCAAGAGACCCAGTACTTC. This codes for CASSYPQETQYF.

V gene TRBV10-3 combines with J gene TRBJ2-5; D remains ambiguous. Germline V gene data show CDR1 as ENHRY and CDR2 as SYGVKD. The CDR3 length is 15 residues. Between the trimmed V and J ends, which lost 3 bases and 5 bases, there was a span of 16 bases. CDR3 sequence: CAISEERSLGETQYF. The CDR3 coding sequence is TGTGCCATCAGTGAAGAAAGGTCCCTTGGGGAGACCCAGTACTTC.

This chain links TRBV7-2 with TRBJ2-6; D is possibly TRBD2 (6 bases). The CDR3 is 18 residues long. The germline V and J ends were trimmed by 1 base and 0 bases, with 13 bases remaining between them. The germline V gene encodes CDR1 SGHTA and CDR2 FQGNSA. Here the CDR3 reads CASSLVKGTLSGANVLTF. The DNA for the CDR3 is TGTGCCAGCAGCTTAGTCAAGGGGACTCTCTCTGGGGCCAACGTCCTGACTTTC.

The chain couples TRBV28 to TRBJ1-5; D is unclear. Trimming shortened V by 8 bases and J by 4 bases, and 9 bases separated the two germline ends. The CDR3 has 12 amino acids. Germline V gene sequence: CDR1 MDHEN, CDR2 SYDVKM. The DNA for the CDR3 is TGTGCCAGCGCAATTTTAAATCAGCCCCAGCATTTT. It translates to CASAILNQPQHF.

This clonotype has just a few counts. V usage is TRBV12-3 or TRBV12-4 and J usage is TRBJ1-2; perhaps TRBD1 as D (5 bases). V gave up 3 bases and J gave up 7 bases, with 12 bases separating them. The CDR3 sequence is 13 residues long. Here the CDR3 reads CASSFQGRGGYTF. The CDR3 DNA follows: TGTGCCAGCAGTTTCCAGGGACGGGGTGGCTACACCTTC.

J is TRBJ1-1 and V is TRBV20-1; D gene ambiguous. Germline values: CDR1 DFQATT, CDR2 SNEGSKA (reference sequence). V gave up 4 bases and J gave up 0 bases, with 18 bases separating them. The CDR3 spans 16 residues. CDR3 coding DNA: TGCAGTGCTACCCGTAACCCACGGAGTATGAACACTGAAGCTTTCTTT. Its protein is CSATRNPRSMNTEAFF.

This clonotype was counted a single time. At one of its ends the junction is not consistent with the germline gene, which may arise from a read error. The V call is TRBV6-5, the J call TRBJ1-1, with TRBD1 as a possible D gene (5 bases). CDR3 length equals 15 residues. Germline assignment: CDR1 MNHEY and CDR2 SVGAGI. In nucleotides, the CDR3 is TGTGACAGCCGAAAATGGACACCAAACATCGCTGAAGCTTTCTTT. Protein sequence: CDSRKWTPNIAEAFF.

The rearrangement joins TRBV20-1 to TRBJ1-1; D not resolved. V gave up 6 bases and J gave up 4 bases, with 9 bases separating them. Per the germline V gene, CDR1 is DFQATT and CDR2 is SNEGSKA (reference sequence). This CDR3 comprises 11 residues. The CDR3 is CSAPRGTEAFF. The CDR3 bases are TGCAGTGCCCCCCGGGGCACTGAAGCTTTCTTT.

The CDR3 sequence: CASSRGQGEAFF. The CDR3, as DNA: TGTGCCAGCAGTCGCGGACAGGGGGAAGCTTTCTTT. This sequence joins TRBV12-3 or TRBV12-4 and TRBJ1-1; 9 nucleotides align to TRBD1. Trimming at V came to 5 bases and at J to 8 bases, leaving 3 bases not matched to a gene. The CDR3 is 12 amino acids.

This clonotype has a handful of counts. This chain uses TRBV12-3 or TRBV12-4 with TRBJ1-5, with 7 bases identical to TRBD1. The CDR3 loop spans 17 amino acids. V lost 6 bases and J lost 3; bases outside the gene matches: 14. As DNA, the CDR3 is TGTGCCAGCAGCCTAGGGACAGCTAGAAATTACAATCAGCCCCAGCATTTT. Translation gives CASSLGTARNYNQPQHF.